What follows are 20 T cell receptor beta chains derived from one specimen sequenced in a study of T cell responses to AZD1222 COVID-19 vaccine. This table comes from immunoSEQ multiplex PCR, and its TCRdb copy is limited to in-frame clones, with some not included. Of some 120,000 clones listed, roughly 91% are singletons. Specimen: peripheral blood, collected on day 0 of AZD1222 vaccination. Source of these receptors: an adult in good health.

V gene TRBV6-2 or TRBV6-3 combines with J gene TRBJ2-1; 10 nucleotides agree with TRBD1. Germline CDR1 and CDR2: MNHEY and SVGEGT. This CDR3 contains 17 residues. Germline trimming cut 2 bases from V and 9 bases from J; bases unmatched to any gene: 13. DNA for the CDR3: TGTGCCAGCAGTTACGCGCCACCGGGACAGGGGATCGGTGAGCAGTTCTTC. Protein product: CASSYAPPGQGIGEQFF.

This rearrangement joins TRBV4-2 to TRBJ2-7, with 7 bases that match TRBD2. The germline V gene encodes CDR1 LGHNA and CDR2 YNFKEQ. V was pared by 6 bases and J by 0 bases, with 11 bases of the junction left unmatched. The CDR3 runs 16 residues. CDR3 sequence: CASSPGGAGSSYEQYF. CDR3 coding DNA: TGTGCCAGCAGTCCGGGGGGAGCGGGGAGCTCCTACGAGCAGTACTTC.

This clone was detected once. CDR3 amino acids: CASRVLAGVMGEQFF. In nucleotides, the CDR3 is TGTGCCAGCAGGGTACTAGCGGGAGTCATGGGTGAGCAGTTCTTC. The V call is TRBV6-5, the J call TRBJ2-1; 11 bases are shared with TRBD2. The V and J ends lost 6 bases and 9 bases, in that order; junction bases with no gene match: 10. Germline CDR1 MNHEY, CDR2 SVGAGI. This CDR3 has 15 amino acids.

The chain employs TRBV2 and TRBJ2-3; no definite D call. The CDR3 runs 14 residues. Trimming took 0 bases from V and 3 from J, leaving 7 bases between them. Germline CDR1 and CDR2: SNHLY and FYNNEI. The CDR3 sequence is CASSEALRTDTQYF. DNA of the CDR3: TGTGCCAGCAGTGAAGCGCTTAGGACAGATACGCAGTATTTT.

This sequence joins TRBV10-3 and TRBJ1-6; D is possibly TRBD1 (5 bases). V lost 0 bases and J lost 10, with 7 bases in between. Germline lookup yields CDR1 ENHRY and CDR2 SYGVKD. CDR3 length: 13 amino acids. In nucleotides, the CDR3 is TGTGCCATCAGTGAGTCCGAGGGGTCACCCCTCCACTTT. Translating gives CAISESEGSPLHF.

The chain employs TRBV6-6 and TRBJ2-7, with TRBD1 identical over 9 bases. Germline V gene data show CDR1 as MNHNY and CDR2 as SVGAGI (reference sequence). The CDR3 runs to 15 residues. The trim removed 4 bases at V and 1 base at J, leaving 5 bases unmatched. The CDR3: CASSSTGQGSYEQYF. The DNA of the CDR3 is TGTGCCAGCAGTTCCACCGGACAGGGGTCCTACGAGCAGTACTTC.

The sample holds a few counts of this clone. The chain uses TRBV3-1 (or the pseudogene TRBV3-2) and TRBJ2-3; TRBD2 matches at 8 bases. Germline V gene lookup returns CDR1 LGHDT and CDR2 YNNKEL (reference sequence). Germline trimming cut 0 bases from V and 2 bases from J; bases unmatched to any gene: 10. The CDR3 spans 18 residues. The DNA for the CDR3 is TGTGCCAGCAGCCAAGAGCGGTCGGCGGGGGGCCACACAGATACGCAGTATTTT. Translation: CASSQERSAGGHTDTQYF.

The rearrangement links TRBV11-2 to TRBJ2-5; D might be TRBD2 (6 bases). Trimming removed 5 bases at V and 5 bases at J, with 9 bases between. CDR1 is SGHAT, CDR2 FQNNGV, per germline. CDR3 size: 12 residues. In DNA form, the CDR3 reads TGTGCCAGCAGCCACCGGGAGGAGACCCAGTACTTC. It is translated as CASSHREETQYF.

This clone was seen a single time. This sequence joins TRBV7-6 and TRBJ1-3; tentatively, D is TRBD1 (6 bases). CDR3 length: 16 amino acids. Trimming cost V 6 bases and J 0 bases, with 15 bases left between them. CDR1 and CDR2 (germline): SGHVS, FNYEAQ. The CDR3 bases are TGTGCCAGCAGGAAGGGACACCCGAACTCTGGAAACACCATATATTTT. Its protein product is CASRKGHPNSGNTIYF.

This clone was detected a few times. The chain joins TRBV11-3 to TRBJ2-2, with 9 bases identical to TRBD1. The CDR3 totals 16 residues. The germline V gene encodes CDR1 SGHNT and CDR2 YENEEA. V was clipped by 4 bases and J by 3 bases; unmatched bases: 6. CDR3 nucleotide sequence: TGTGCCAGCAGCTCCTCTAGGACAGGGGACACCGGGGAGCTGTTTTTT. Protein sequence: CASSSSRTGDTGELFF.

Concerning this clone itself: The same CDR3 also results from other DNA sequences found in this sample. This chain uses TRBV5-4 with TRBJ1-1; the D gene is possibly TRBD1 (6 bases). CDR3 length: 14 residues. V lost 2 bases and J 1 base, leaving 9 bases between the germline ends. Germline CDR1 is SGHNT and CDR2 is YYREEE (reference sequence). CDR3 nucleotides: TGTGCCAGCAGCTTAGGGGGTCAGAACACTGAAGCTTTCTTT. Translated: CASSLGGQNTEAFF. Full variable domain (remainder filled in from reference TRBV5-4 and TRBJ1-1): ETGVTQSPTHLIKTRGQQVTLRCSSQSGHNTVSWYQQALGQGPQFIFQYYREEENGRGNFPPRFSGLQFPNYSSELNVNALELDDSALYLCASSLGGQNTEAFFGQGTRLTVV.

This chain uses TRBV5-1 with TRBJ2-2; no definite D call. The germline gives CDR1 SGHRS, CDR2 YFSETQ. V was cut by 1 base and J by 8 bases, with 12 bases left in between. This CDR3 has 14 residues. The CDR3 loop reads CASSLPQKPGELFF. The CDR3 DNA follows: TGCGCCAGCAGCTTGCCCCAAAAACCTGGGGAGCTGTTTTTT.

This chain joins TRBV18 and TRBJ1-2; 8 nucleotides line up with TRBD1. With 4 bases clipped from V and 2 bases from J, the junction kept 6 bases outside the gene matches. The CDR3 totals 15 residues. Germline V gene lookup returns CDR1 KGHSH and CDR2 LQKENI. The CDR3 nucleotides read TGTGCCAGCTCACATGGACAGGGTTCAAACTATGGCTACACCTTC. Encoded protein: CASSHGQGSNYGYTF.

The V and J genes are TRBV6-6 and TRBJ1-2; possible D gene TRBD1, 6 bases. The V gene's germline CDR1 is MNHNY and CDR2 SVGAGI (reference sequence). Between the trimmed V and J ends, which lost 5 bases and 8 bases, there was a span of 15 bases. The CDR3 has 13 residues. The CDR3 region has the DNA TGTGCCAGCAGTCAACAGGGTACTTTGGGCTACACCTTC. It specifies CASSQQGTLGYTF.

The genes are TRBV6-5 and TRBJ1-4; TRBD1 matches 7 bases. CDR1 MNHEY and CDR2 SVGAGI come from the germline V gene. CDR3 length: 15 amino acids. Germline trimming cut 6 bases from V and 4 bases from J; bases unmatched to any gene: 8. The CDR3 here is CASSSRTGDNEKLFF. CDR3 sequence (DNA): TGTGCCAGCAGCTCCCGGACAGGCGATAATGAAAAACTGTTTTTT.

The rearrangement uses TRBV7-2 and TRBJ2-3; 8 nucleotides align to TRBD1. J lost 4 bases, V lost 5 bases, and 11 bases had no gene match. CDR1 is SGHTA, CDR2 FQGNSA, per germline. The CDR3 covers 16 residues. CDR3 in DNA: TGTGCCAGCAGCCCAGGGGGCCAGGGGGCCCCAGATACGCAGTATTTT. It specifies CASSPGGQGAPDTQYF.

The V call is TRBV7-8, the J call TRBJ2-3; no definite D call. Germline CDR1 is SGHVS and CDR2 is FQNEAQ. This CDR3 is built from 12 residues. Trimming removed 5 bases at V and 6 bases at J, with 9 bases between. The DNA of the CDR3 is TGTGCCAGCAGCCACTTCTTTGATACGCAGTATTTT. Residues: CASSHFFDTQYF.

This chain joins TRBV5-8 and TRBJ2-5; TRBD1 agrees at 9 bases. This CDR3 contains 14 residues. Per germline, CDR1 SGHTS and CDR2 YDEGEE. V lost 3 bases and J lost 3; bases outside the gene matches: 3. CDR3 in amino acids: CASSYTGGKETQYF. The CDR3 DNA sequence: TGTGCCAGCAGCTATACAGGGGGCAAAGAGACCCAGTACTTC.

This clone was picked up one time. The V call is TRBV30, the J call TRBJ2-7, with a possible D match to TRBD1 (5 bases). Germline lookup yields CDR1 GTSNPN and CDR2 SVGIG (reference sequence). The CDR3 is 13 residues long. Trimming cost V 0 bases and J 2 bases, with 8 bases left between them. CDR3 DNA sequence: TGTGCCTGGAGTGTATCAGGGACCTACGAGCAGTACTTC. Translating it yields CAWSVSGTYEQYF. Together with reference TRBV30 and TRBJ2-7, the CDR3 gives the full variable domain: SQTIHQWPATLVQPVGSPLSLECTVEGTSNPNLYWYRQAAGRGLQLLFYSVGIGQISSEVPQNLSASRPQDRQFILSSKKLLLSDSGFYLCAWSVSGTYEQYFGPGTRLTVT.

The genes are TRBV27 and TRBJ1-2; 7 nucleotides agree with TRBD1. The germline V gene encodes CDR1 MNHEY and CDR2 SMNVEV (reference sequence). The CDR3 is made up of 14 amino acids. Losses at the gene ends were 5 bases for V and 8 bases for J; bases not matched to a gene: 11. In DNA, the CDR3 is TGTGCCAGCAGTAGACAGGGTCGGAGTGGCGGCTACACCTTC. This codes for CASSRQGRSGGYTF.